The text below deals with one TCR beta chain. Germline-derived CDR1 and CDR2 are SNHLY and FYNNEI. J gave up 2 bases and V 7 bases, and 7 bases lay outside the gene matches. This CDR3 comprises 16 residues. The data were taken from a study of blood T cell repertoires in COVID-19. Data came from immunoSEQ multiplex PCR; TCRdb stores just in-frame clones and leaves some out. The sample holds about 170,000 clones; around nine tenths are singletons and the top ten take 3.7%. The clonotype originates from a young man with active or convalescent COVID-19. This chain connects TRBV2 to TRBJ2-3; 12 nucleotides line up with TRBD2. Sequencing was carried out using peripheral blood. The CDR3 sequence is CASIRLAGDFTDTQYF. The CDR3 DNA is TGTGCCAGCATAAGACTAGCGGGGGATTTCACAGATACGCAGTATTTT.